Shown below are 6 T cell receptor beta chains from a single sample sequenced in a study of T cells in localized non-small cell lung cancer. Assay used: immunoSEQ multiplex PCR; TCRdb lists only in-frame clones, some missing. This sample has about 2,200 clones, with around 25% found just once. The sequences come from lung tumor tissue, collected before any cancer treatment. The receptors derive from a woman aged 35 to 70 with stage III lung adenocarcinoma.

The CDR3 nucleotides read TGTGCCAGTAGTCCTAACGAGCGGGGGGCGAGAGGCTACACCTTC. As protein: CASSPNERGARGYTF. The J gene is TRBJ1-2, the V gene TRBV19, with D tentatively TRBD1 (6 bases). V was cut by 5 bases and J by 8 bases, with 21 bases left in between. CDR3 length: 15 residues. Germline CDR1 and CDR2: LNHDA and SQIVND (reference sequence).

This chain joins TRBV19 and TRBJ2-7; D is unclear. The germline CDR1 and CDR2 sequences are LNHDA and SQIVND (reference sequence). Deletions cut 5 bases from V and 2 bases from J, with 16 bases between. The CDR3 spans 15 residues. The CDR3 bases are TGTGCCAGTAGTCCCGTCGAAGGATTAGCCTACGAGCAGTACTTC. It codes for CASSPVEGLAYEQYF.

Judged by abundance, this clone is medium-sized. The chain couples TRBV11-3 to TRBJ2-6; maybe TRBD1 (6 bases). The V end was cut by 5 bases, the J end by 2 bases, with 13 bases between. CDR1 and CDR2 from the germline V gene are SGHNT and YENEEA. This CDR3 comprises 16 residues. CDR3 in DNA: TGTGCCAGCAGCAAAAAACAGGGAACTGGGGCCAACGTCCTGACTTTC. It codes for CASSKKQGTGANVLTF.

This clone was observed a handful of times. V is TRBV11-3 and J is TRBJ2-7; maybe TRBD1 (6 bases). The V and J ends lost 6 bases and 1 base respectively, with 13 bases between them. The CDR3 contains 14 residues. Germline-derived CDR1 and CDR2 are SGHNT and YENEEA. In DNA form, the CDR3 reads TGTGCCAGCAGTCTAACACAGGGTTCCTACGAGCAGTACTTC. Protein sequence: CASSLTQGSYEQYF.

This clone has more than one count but fewer than ten. This chain joins TRBV23-1 and TRBJ1-2; 7 bases match TRBD1. TRBV23-1 is noted as an ORF with a role that remains uncertain. The CDR3 has 17 amino acids. V lost 6 bases to trimming and J lost 3 bases; unmatched junction nucleotides: 16. The CDR3 DNA reads TGCGCCAGCAGCTTAAGGGCAGGGGGACCCCAGGACTATGGCTACACCTTC. Amino acid sequence: CASSLRAGGPQDYGYTF.

This chain connects TRBV7-5 to TRBJ2-7. TRBV7-5 constitutes a pseudogene. The length of the CDR3 is 16 residues. The CDR3 loop reads CASSLASGRGLGEQYF. In DNA, the CDR3 is TGTGCCAGCAGCTTAGCGTCCGGCAGGGGACTTGGCGAGCAGTACTTC.